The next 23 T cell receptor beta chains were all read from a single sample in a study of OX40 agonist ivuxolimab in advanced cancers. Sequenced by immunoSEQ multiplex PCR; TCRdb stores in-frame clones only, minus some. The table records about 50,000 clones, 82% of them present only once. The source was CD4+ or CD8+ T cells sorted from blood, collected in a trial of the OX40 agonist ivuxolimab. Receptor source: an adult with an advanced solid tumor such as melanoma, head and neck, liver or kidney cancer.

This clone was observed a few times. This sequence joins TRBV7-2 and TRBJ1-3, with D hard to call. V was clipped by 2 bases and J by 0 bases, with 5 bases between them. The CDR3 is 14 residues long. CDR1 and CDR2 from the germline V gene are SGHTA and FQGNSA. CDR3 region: CASSLRSSGNTIYF. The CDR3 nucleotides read TGTGCCAGCAGCTTAAGAAGCTCTGGAAACACCATATATTTT.

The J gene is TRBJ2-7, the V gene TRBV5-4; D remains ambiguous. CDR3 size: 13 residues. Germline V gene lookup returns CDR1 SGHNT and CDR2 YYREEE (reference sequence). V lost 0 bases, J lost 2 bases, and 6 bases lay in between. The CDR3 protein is CASSLEVTYEQYF. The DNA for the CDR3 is TGTGCCAGCAGCTTGGAAGTCACCTACGAGCAGTACTTC. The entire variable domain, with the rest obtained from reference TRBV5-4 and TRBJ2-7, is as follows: ETGVTQSPTHLIKTRGQQVTLRCSSQSGHNTVSWYQQALGQGPQFIFQYYREEENGRGNFPPRFSGLQFPNYSSELNVNALELDDSALYLCASSLEVTYEQYFGPGTRLTVT.

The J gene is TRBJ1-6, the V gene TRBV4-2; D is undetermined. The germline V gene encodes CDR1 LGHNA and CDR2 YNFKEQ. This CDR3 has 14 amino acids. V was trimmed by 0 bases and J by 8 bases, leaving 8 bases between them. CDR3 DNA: TGTGCCAGCAGCCAAGAGGGGTTGGATTCACCCCTCCACTTT. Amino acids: CASSQEGLDSPLHF.

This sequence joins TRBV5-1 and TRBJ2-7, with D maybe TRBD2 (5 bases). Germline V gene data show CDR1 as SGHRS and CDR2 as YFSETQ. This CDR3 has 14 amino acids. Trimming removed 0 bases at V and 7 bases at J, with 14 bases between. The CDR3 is CASSLGPSSVEQYF. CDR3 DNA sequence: TGCGCCAGCAGCTTGGGACCTAGCTCCGTGGAGCAGTACTTC.

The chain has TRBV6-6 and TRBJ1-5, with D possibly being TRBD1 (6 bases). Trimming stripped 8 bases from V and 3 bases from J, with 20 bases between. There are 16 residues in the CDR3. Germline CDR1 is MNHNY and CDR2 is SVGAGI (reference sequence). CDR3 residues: CASGGETGNANQPQHF. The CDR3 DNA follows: TGTGCCAGCGGGGGGGAAACAGGGAACGCCAATCAGCCCCAGCATTTT.

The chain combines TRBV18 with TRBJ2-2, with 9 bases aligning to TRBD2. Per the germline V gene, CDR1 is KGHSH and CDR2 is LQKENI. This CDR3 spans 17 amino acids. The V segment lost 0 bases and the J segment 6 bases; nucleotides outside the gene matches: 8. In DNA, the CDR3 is TGTGCCAGCTCACCACCTAGGGGACTAGCCTTAGCCGGGGAGCTGTTTTTT. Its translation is CASSPPRGLALAGELFF.

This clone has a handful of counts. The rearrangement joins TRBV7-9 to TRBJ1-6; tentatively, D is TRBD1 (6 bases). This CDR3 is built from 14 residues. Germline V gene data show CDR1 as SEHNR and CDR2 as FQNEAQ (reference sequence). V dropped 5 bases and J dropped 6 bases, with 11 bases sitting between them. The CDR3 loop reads CASSTEGGNSPLHF. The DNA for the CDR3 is TGTGCCAGCAGCACGGAAGGGGGTAATTCACCCCTCCACTTT.

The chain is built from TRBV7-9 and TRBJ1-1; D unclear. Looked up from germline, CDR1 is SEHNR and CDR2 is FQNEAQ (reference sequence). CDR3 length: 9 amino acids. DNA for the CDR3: TGTGCAGCGAACACTGAAGCTTTCTTT. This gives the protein CAANTEAFF.

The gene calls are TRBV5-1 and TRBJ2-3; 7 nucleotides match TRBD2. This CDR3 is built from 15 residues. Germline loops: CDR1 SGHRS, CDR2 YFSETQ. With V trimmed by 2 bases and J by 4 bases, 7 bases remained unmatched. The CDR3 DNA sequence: TGCGCCAGCAGCTTAAGTGCGGGGGTGGCAGATACGCAGTATTTT. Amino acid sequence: CASSLSAGVADTQYF.

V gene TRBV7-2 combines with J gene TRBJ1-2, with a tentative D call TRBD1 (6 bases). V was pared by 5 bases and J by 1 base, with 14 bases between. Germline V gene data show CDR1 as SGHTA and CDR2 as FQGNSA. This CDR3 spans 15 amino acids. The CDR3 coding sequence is TGTGCCAGCAGCACCCAACAGGGATTTAACTATGGCTACACCTTC. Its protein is CASSTQQGFNYGYTF.

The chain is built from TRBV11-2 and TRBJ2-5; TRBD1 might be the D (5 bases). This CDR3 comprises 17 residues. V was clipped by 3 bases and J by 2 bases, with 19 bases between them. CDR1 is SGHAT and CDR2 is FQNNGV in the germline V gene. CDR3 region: CASSFKGHAYFQETQYF. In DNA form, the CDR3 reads TGTGCCAGCAGCTTCAAGGGGCATGCGTACTTTCAAGAGACCCAGTACTTC.

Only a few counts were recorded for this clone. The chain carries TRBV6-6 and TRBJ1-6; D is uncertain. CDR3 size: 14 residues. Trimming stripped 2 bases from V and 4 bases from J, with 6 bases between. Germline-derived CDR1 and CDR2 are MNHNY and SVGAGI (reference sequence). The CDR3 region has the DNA TGTGCCAGCAGTTACCGCCAGTATAATTCACCCCTCCACTTT. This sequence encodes CASSYRQYNSPLHF.

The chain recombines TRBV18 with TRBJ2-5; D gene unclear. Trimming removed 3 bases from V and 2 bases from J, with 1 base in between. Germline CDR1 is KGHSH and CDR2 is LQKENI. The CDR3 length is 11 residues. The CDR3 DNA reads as TGTGCCAGCTCACCTCAAGAGACCCAGTACTTC. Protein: CASSPQETQYF.

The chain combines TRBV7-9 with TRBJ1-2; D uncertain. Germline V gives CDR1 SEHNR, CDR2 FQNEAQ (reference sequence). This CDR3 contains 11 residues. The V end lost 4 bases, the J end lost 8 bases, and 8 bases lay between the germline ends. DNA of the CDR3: TGTGCCAGCAGCTACGCACAGGGCTACACCTTC. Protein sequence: CASSYAQGYTF.

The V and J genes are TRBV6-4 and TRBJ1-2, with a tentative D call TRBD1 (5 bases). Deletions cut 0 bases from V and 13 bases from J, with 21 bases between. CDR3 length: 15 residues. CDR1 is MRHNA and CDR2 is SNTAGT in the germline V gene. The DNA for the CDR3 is TGTGCCAGCAGTGACTCGTTACGGGACCCTGGGAAGGCCACCTTC. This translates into CASSDSLRDPGKATF.

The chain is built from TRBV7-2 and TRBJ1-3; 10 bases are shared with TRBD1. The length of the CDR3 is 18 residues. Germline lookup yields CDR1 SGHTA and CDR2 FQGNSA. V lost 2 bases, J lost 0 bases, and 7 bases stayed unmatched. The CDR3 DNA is TGTGCCAGCAGCTTAAGACTAGGACAGGGGGACTCTGGAAACACCATATATTTT. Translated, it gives CASSLRLGQGDSGNTIYF.

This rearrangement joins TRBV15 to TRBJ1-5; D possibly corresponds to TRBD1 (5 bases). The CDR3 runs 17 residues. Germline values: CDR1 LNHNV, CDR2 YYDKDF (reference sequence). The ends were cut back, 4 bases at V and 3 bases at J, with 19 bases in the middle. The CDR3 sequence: CATSKAGVGGFNQPQHF. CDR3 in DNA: TGTGCCACCAGCAAAGCGGGAGTGGGGGGATTCAATCAGCCCCAGCATTTT.

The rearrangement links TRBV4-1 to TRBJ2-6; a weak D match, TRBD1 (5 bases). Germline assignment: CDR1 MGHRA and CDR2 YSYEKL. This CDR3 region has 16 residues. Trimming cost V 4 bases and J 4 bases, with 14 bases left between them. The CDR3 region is CASSPPTVSGANVLTF. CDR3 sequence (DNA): TGCGCCAGCAGCCCCCCGACAGTTTCGGGGGCCAACGTCCTGACTTTC.

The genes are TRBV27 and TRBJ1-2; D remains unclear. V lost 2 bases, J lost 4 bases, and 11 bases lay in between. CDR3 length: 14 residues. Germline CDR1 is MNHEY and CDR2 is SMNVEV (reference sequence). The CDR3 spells CASSLKGLGYGYTF. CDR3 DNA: TGTGCCAGCAGTTTAAAAGGGCTTGGCTATGGCTACACCTTC.

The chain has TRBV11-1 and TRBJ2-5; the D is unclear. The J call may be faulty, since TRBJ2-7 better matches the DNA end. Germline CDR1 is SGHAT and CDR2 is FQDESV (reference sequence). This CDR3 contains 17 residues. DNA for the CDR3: TGTGCCAGCAGCGTCGGTAGCCAGAGCCTCCATTTCGACGAGCAGTACTTC. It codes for CASSVGSQSLHFDEQYF.

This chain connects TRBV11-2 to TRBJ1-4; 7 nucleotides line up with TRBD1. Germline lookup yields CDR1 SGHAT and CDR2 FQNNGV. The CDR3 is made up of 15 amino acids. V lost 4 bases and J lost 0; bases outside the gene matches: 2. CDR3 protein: CASSWGTATNEKLFF. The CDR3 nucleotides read TGTGCCAGCAGCTGGGGGACAGCAACTAATGAAAAACTGTTTTTT.

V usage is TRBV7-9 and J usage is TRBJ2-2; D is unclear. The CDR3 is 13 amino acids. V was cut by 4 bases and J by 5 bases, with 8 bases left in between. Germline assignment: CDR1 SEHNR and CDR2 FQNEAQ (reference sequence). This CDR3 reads CASSSRATGELFF. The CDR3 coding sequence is TGTGCCAGCAGCTCCAGAGCAACCGGGGAGCTGTTTTTT.

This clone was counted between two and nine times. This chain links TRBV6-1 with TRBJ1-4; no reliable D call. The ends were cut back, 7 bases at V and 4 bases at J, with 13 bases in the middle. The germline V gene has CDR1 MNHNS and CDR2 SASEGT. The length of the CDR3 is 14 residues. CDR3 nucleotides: TGTGCCAGCATGTCGACGTTGGGTAATGAAAAACTGTTTTTT. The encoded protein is CASMSTLGNEKLFF.